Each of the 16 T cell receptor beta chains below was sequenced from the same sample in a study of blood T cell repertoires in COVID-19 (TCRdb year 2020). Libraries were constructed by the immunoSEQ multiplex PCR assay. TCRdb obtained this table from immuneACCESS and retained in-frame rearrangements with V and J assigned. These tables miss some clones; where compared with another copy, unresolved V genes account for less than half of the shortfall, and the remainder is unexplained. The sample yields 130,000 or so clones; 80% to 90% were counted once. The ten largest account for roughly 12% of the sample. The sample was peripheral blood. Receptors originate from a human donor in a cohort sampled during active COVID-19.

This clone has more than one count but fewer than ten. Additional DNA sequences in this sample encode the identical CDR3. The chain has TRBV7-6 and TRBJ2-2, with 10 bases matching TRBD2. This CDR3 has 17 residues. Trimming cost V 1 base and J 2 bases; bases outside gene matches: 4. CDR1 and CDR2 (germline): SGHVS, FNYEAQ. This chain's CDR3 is CASSLVASGGNTGELFF. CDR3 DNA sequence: TGTGCCAGCAGCTTAGTAGCTAGCGGGGGCAACACCGGGGAGCTGTTTTTT.

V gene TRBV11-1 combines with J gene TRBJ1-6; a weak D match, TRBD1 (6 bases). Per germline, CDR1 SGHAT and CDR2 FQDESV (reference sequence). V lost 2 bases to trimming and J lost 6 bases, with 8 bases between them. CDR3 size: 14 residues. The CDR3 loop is CASSLRDTNSPLHF. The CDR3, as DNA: TGTGCCAGCAGCTTAAGGGACACTAATTCACCCCTCCACTTT.

CDR3 amino acids: CASSGWTSGGAYQETQYF. The CDR3 nucleotides are TGTGCCAGCAGCGGCTGGACTAGCGGGGGTGCGTACCAAGAGACCCAGTACTTC. The chain has TRBV5-6 and TRBJ2-5; 13 nucleotides line up with TRBD2. The junction had 9 bases not matched to a gene; V was cut back by 4 bases and J by 0 bases. CDR1 SGHDT and CDR2 YYEEEE come from the germline V gene. The CDR3 is 18 residues long.

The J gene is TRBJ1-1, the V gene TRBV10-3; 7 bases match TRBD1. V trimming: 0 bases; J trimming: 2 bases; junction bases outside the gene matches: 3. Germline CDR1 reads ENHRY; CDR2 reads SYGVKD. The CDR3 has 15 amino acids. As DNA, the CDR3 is TGTGCCATCAGTGAGTCTAAGGGGGCCAACACTGAAGCTTTCTTT. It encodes CAISESKGANTEAFF.

CDR3 DNA: TGTGCCAGCAGCCCCAGGGGAAAAAGGGACTATGGCTACACCTTC. Amino acids: CASSPRGKRDYGYTF. This rearrangement joins TRBV11-2 to TRBJ1-2, with D possibly matching TRBD1 (6 bases). CDR3 length: 15 amino acids. V was cut by 5 bases and J by 3 bases, with 16 bases left in between. Germline loops: CDR1 SGHAT, CDR2 FQNNGV.

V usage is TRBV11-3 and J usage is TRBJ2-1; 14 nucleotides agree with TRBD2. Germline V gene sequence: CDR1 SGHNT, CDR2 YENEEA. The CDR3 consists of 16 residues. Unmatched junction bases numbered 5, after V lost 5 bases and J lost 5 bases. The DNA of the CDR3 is TGTGCCAGCAGCCCCGGGACTAGCGGGGGCAACAATGAGCAGTTCTTC. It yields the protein CASSPGTSGGNNEQFF.

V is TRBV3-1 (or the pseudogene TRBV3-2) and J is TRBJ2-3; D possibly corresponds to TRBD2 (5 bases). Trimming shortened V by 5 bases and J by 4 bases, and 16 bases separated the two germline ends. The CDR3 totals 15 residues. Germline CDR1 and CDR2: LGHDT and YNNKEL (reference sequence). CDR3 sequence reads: CASSESAVKSDTQYF. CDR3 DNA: TGTGCCAGCAGCGAATCAGCGGTCAAGTCAGATACGCAGTATTTT.

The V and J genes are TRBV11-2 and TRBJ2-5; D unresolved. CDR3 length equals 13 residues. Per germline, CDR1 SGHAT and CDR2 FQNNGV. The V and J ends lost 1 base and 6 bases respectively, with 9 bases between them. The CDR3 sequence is CASSLGVLQTQYF. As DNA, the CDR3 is TGTGCCAGCAGCTTAGGAGTCCTCCAGACCCAGTACTTC.

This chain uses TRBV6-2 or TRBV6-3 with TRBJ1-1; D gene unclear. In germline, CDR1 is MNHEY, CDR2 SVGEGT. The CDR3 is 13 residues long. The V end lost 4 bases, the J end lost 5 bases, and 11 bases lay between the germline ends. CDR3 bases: TGTGCCAGCAGTTTTTCTAGAGGGACTGAAGCTTTCTTT. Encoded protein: CASSFSRGTEAFF.

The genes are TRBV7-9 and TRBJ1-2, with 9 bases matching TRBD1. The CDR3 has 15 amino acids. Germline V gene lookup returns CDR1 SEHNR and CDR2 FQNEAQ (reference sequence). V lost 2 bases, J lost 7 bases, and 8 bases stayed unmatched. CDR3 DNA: TGTGCCAGCAGCTTAAGCACCGGGACAGGGAGTGGCTACACCTTC. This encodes CASSLSTGTGSGYTF.

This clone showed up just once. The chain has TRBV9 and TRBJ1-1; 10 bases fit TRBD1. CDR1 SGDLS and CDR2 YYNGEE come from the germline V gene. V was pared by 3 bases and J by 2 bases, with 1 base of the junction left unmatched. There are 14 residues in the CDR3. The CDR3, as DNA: TGTGCCAGCAGCGCGACAGGGGGCAACACTGAAGCTTTCTTT. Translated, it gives CASSATGGNTEAFF.

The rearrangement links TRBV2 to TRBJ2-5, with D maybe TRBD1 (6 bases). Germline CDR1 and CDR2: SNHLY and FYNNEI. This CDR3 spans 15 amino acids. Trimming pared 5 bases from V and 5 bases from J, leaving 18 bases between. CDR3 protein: CASSPEQGEGETQYF. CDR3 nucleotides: TGTGCCAGCAGTCCGGAACAGGGAGAGGGGGAGACCCAGTACTTC.

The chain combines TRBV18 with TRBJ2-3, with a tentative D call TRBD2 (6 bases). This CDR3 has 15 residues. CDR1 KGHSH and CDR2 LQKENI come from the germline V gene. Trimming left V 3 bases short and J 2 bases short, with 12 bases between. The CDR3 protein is CASSPMGGPTDTQYF. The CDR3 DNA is TGTGCCAGCTCACCCATGGGGGGACCCACAGATACGCAGTATTTT. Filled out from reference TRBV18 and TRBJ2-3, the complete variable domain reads NAGVMQNPRHLVRRRGQEARLRCSPMKGHSHVYWYRQLPEEGLKFMVYLQKENIIDESGMPKERFSAEFPKEGPSILRIQQVVRGDSAAYFCASSPMGGPTDTQYFGPGTRLTVL.

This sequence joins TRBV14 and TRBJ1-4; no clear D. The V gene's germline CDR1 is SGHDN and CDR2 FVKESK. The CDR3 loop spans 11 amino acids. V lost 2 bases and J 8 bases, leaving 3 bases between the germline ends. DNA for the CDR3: TGTGCCAGCAGCCAAACAGAAAAACTGTTTTTT. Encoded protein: CASSQTEKLFF.

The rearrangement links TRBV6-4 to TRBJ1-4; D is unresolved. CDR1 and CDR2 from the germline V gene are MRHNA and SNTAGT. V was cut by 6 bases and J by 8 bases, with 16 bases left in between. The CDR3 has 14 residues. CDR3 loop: CASSVTVGGEKLFF. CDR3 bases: TGTGCCAGCAGCGTAACAGTGGGAGGAGAAAAACTGTTTTTT.

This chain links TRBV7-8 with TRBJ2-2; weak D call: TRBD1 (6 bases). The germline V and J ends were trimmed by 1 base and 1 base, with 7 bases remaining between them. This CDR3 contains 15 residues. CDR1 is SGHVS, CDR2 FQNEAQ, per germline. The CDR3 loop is CASSLVGGNTGELFF. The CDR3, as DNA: TGTGCCAGCAGCTTAGTAGGGGGGAACACCGGGGAGCTGTTTTTT.